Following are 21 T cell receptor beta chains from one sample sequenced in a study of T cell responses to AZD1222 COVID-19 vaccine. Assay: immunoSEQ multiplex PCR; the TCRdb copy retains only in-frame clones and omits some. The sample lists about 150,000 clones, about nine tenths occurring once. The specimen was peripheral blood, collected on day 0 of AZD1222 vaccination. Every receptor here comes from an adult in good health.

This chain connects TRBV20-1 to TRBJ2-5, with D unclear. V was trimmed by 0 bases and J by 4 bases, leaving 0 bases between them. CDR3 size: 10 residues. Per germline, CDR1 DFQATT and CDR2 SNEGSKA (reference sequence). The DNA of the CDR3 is TGCAGTGCTAGAGAAGAGACCCAGTACTTC. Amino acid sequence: CSAREETQYF.

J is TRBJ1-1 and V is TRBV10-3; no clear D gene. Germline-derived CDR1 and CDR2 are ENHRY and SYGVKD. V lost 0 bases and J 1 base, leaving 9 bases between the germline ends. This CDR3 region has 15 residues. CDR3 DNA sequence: TGTGCCATCAGTGAGTCTGGCATCGCGAACACTGAAGCTTTCTTT. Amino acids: CAISESGIANTEAFF.

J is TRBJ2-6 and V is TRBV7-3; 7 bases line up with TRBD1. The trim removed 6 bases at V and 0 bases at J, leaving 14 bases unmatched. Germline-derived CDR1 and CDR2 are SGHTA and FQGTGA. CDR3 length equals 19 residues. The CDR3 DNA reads TGTGCCAGCAGTCAGTTCCGACAGGGCTCACCCTCTGGGGCCAACGTCCTGACTTTC. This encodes CASSQFRQGSPSGANVLTF.

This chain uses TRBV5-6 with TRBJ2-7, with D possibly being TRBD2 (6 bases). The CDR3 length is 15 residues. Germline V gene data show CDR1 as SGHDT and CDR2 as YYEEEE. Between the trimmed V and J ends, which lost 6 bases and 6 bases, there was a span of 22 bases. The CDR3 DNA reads TGTGCCAGCACCCGTTACGGGAGAGACTACGGCGAGCAGTACTTC. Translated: CASTRYGRDYGEQYF.

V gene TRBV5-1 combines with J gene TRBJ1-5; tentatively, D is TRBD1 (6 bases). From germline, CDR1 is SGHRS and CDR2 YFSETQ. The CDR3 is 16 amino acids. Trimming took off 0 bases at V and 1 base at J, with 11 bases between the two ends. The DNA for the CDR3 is TGCGCCAGCAGCTTGGACGCAGGGGTGAGCAATCAGCCCCAGCATTTT. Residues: CASSLDAGVSNQPQHF.

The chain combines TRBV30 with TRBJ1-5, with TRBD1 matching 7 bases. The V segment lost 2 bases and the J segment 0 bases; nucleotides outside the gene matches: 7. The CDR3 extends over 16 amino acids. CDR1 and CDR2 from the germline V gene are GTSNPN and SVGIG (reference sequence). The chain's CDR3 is CAWSRDRAYSNQPQHF. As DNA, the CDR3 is TGTGCCTGGAGTCGGGACAGAGCATATAGCAATCAGCCCCAGCATTTT.

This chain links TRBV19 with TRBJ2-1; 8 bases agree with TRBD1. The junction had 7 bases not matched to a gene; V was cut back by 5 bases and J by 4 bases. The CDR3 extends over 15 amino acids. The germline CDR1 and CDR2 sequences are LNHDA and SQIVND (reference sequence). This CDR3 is CASSARTGKYNEQFF. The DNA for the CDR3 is TGTGCCAGTAGTGCCCGGACAGGGAAATACAATGAGCAGTTCTTC.

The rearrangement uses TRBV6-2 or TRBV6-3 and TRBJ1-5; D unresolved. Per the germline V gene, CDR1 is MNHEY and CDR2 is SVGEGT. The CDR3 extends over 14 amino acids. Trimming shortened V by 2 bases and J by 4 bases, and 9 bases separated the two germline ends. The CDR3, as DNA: TGTGCCAGCAGTTACGAGGTGTCTAATCAGCCCCAGCATTTT. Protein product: CASSYEVSNQPQHF.

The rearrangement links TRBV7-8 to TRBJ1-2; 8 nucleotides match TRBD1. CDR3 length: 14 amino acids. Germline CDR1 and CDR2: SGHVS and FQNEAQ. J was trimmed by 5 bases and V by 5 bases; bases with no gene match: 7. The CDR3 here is CASSQGQEVYGYTF. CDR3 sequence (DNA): TGTGCCAGCAGCCAGGGACAGGAAGTTTATGGCTACACCTTC.

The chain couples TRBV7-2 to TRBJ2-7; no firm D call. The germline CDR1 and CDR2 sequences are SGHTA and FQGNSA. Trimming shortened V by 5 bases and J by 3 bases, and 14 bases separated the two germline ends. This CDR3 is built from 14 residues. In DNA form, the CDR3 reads TGTGCCAGCAGCCCATCAGACGGATTCTACGAGCAGTACTTC. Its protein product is CASSPSDGFYEQYF. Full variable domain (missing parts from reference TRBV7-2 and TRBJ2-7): GAGVSQSPSNKVTEKGKDVELRCDPISGHTALYWYRQSLGQGLEFLIYFQGNSAPDKSGLPSDRFSAERTGGSVSTLTIQRTQQEDSAVYLCASSPSDGFYEQYFGPGTRLTVT.

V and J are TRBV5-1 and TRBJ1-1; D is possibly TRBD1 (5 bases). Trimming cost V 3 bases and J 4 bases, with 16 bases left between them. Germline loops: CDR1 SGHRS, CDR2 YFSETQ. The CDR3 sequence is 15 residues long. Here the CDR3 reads CASSYQGSGGTEAFF. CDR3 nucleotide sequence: TGCGCCAGCAGCTACCAGGGTTCGGGGGGCACTGAAGCTTTCTTT.

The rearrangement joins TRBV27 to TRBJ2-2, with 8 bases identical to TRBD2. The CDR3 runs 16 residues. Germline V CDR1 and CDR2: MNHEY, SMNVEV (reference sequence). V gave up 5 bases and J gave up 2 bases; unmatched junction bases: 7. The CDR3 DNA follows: TGTGCCAGCAGTCCAAGACTAGCGTTAAACACCGGGGAGCTGTTTTTT. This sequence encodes CASSPRLALNTGELFF.

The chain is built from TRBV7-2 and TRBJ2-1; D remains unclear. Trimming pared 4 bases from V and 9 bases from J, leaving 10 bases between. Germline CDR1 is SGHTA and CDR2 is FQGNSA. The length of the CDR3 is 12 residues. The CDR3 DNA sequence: TGTGCCAGCAGCTCGCAGGTGTTTGAGCAGTTCTTC. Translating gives CASSSQVFEQFF. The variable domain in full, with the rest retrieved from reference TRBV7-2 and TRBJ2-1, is GAGVSQSPSNKVTEKGKDVELRCDPISGHTALYWYRQSLGQGLEFLIYFQGNSAPDKSGLPSDRFSAERTGGSVSTLTIQRTQQEDSAVYLCASSSQVFEQFFGPGTRLTVL.

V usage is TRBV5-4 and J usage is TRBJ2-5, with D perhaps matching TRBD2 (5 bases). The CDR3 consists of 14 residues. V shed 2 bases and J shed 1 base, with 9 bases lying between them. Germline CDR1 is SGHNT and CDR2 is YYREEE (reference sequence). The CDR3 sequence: CASSFRGLQETQYF. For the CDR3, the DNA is TGTGCCAGCAGCTTTCGAGGGCTCCAAGAGACCCAGTACTTC.

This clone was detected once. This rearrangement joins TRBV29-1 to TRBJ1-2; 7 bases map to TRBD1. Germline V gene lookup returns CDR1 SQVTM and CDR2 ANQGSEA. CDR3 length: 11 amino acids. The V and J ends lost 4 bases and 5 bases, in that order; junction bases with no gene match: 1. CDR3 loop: CSVARGYGYTF. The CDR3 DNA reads TGCAGCGTTGCCAGGGGGTATGGCTACACCTTC.

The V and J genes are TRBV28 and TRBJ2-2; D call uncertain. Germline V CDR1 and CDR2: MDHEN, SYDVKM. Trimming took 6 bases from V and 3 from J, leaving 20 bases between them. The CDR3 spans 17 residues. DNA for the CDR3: TGTGCCAGCAGACCCATGTCGGGTCGACGAGACACCGGGGAGCTGTTTTTT. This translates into CASRPMSGRRDTGELFF.

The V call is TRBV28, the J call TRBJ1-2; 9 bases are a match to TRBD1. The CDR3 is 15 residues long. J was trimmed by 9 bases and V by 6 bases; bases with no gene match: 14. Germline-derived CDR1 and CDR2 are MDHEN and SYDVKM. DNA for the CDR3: TGTGCCAGCAGCGTCTTACTGGGGGACAGGGAAAGCTACACCTTC. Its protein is CASSVLLGDRESYTF.

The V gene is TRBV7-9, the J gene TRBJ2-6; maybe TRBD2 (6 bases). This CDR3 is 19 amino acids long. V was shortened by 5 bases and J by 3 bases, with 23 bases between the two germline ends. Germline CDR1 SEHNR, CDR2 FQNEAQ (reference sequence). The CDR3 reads CASSPVGGASPYGANVLTF. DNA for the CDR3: TGTGCCAGCAGCCCTGTCGGAGGGGCCTCTCCCTATGGGGCCAACGTCCTGACTTTC. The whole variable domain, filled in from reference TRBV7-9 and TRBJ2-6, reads DTGVSQNPRHKITKRGQNVTFRCDPISEHNRLYWYRQTLGQGPEFLTYFQNEAQLEKSRLLSDRFSAERPKGSFSTLEIQRTEQGDSAMYLCASSPVGGASPYGANVLTFGAGSRLTVL.

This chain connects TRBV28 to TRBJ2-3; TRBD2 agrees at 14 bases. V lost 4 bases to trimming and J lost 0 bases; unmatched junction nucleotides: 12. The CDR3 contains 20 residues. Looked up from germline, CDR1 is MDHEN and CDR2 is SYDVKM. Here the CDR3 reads CASSSAGTSGSFMSTDTQYF. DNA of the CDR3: TGTGCCAGCAGTTCCGCCGGGACTAGCGGGAGTTTTATGAGCACAGATACGCAGTATTTT.

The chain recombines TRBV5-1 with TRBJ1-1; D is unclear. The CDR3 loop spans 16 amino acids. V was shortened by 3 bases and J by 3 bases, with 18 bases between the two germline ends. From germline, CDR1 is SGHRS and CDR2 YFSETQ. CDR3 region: CASSSGLTFSDTEAFF. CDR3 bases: TGCGCCAGCAGCTCGGGATTGACCTTCTCGGACACTGAAGCTTTCTTT.

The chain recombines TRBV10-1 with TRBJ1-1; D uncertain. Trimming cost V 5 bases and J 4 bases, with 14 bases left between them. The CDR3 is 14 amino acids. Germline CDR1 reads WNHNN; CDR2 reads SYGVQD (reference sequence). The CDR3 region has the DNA TGCGCCAGCAGTCCCACGCTCGGAGGCACTGAAGCTTTCTTT. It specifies CASSPTLGGTEAFF.